This T cell receptor beta chain was recovered during a study of T-cell memory formation after mild COVID-19. Trimming at V came to 4 bases and at J to 4 bases, leaving 6 bases not matched to a gene. The CDR3 covers 15 residues. Germline assignment: CDR1 SNHLY and CDR2 FYNNEI. From the 5' RACE reads, TCRdb called clonotypes with MiXCR, one entry per CDR3 protein. The sample shows roughly 190,000 distinct CDR3 sequences, about 10% of them seen only once. This TCR derives from a young man who had mild COVID-19 (a few samples of this study predate the infection). Cell type and time point are not known. The specimen was PBMCs or a T cell subset sorted from them (not recorded which). The chain couples TRBV2 to TRBJ1-5; 8 bases match TRBD1. The CDR3 reads CASSGGTGGNQPQHF. Written as DNA, the CDR3 is TGTGCCAGCAGTGGAGGGACAGGCGGTAATCAGCCCCAGCATTTT.